This TCR beta chain was obtained from a study of OX40 agonist ivuxolimab in advanced cancers. Study summary: Every patient in dose escalation had hepatocellular carcinoma, melanoma, renal cell or head and neck cancer.

The repertoire was sequenced with immunoSEQ multiplex PCR; TCRdb's copy has only in-frame clones and lacks some. The table lists roughly 60,000 clones, just over 85% of them singletons. The CDR3 length is 14 residues. Trimming stripped 7 bases from V and 1 base from J, with 13 bases between. Germline CDR1 MNHNY, CDR2 SVGAGI (reference sequence). The chain joins TRBV6-6 to TRBJ1-1; D is unresolved. This clonotype originated in an adult with an advanced solid tumor such as melanoma, head and neck, liver or kidney cancer. The sample consisted of CD4+ or CD8+ T cells sorted from blood, taken in a trial of the OX40 agonist ivuxolimab. This chain's CDR3 is CASNPRRGNTEAFF. For the CDR3, the DNA is TGTGCCAGCAACCCCCGACGGGGGAACACTGAAGCTTTCTTT.